This T cell receptor beta chain is drawn from a study of T cells after yellow fever vaccination. Study results and limitations: FACS-sorted repertoires could contain abundant clonotypes contaminating from the bulk population. Clonotype sharing between CD4 and CD8 compartments was small. Peaking faster, on day 5 versus 15, the secondary response was nonetheless weaker.

Conversion of TCR transcripts into cDNA relied on 5'RACE template switching, which added a universal primer site and UMIs. TCRdb re-analysed the 5' RACE reads in MiXCR, keeping a single row per CDR3 protein. The top ten hold approximately 0.99% of the sample, which has under 300,000 distinct CDR3 sequences, approximately 6.7% seen once. Comments on this clonotype: Its antigen is currently unknown.

Germline CDR1 reads DFQATT; CDR2 reads SNEGSKA (reference sequence). This CDR3 region has 14 residues. J gave up 6 bases and V 6 bases, and 10 bases lay outside the gene matches. The chain couples TRBV20-1 to TRBJ2-7; TRBD1 aligns across 11 bases. The sequence derives from a young man who received the YFV17D yellow fever vaccine. Sequenced material: CD4+ T cells sorted from PBMCs, taken on the day of the yellow fever booster vaccination. The CDR3 loop reads CSADGQGASLEQYF. The CDR3 DNA reads as TGCAGTGCGGACGGACAGGGGGCGTCCCTCGAGCAGTACTTC.